Following are 30 T cell receptor beta chains from one sample sequenced in a study of shared clonotypes between healthy human individuals (TCRdb year 2020). CD8 naive samples were obtained by positive selection for CCR7 among CD45RO-negative cells, yielding a CD45RA+CCR7+ population from which TemRA cells were excluded. Receptor amplification or capture employed the immunoSEQ multiplex PCR assay. TCRdb took this table from immuneACCESS and kept in-frame rearrangements with V and J called. Such tables lack part of the clones; where checked against another copy, unresolved V genes explain under half of the gap, and the rest is unexplained. The sample yields millions of clones; roughly 91% were counted once. The ten largest clones take up approximately 1.7% of the sample. The material sequenced was naive CD8+ T cells from PBMCs. The meaning of the sample's cell subset or site label: CD45RA+CCR7+. Every receptor here comes from a man in his late teens or twenties in good health. Some clones in this sample may be carry-over from other donors' samples.

This sequence joins TRBV7-8 and TRBJ2-7, with a possible D match to TRBD2 (6 bases). In germline, CDR1 is SGHVS, CDR2 FQNEAQ. Deletions cut 7 bases from V and 5 bases from J, with 18 bases between. CDR3 length: 14 residues. In nucleotides, the CDR3 is TGTGCCAGCACTCTATCGGGGGTACTCCACGAGCAGTACTTC. Translated, it gives CASTLSGVLHEQYF. The variable domain in full, with the rest retrieved from reference TRBV7-8 and TRBJ2-7, is GAGVSQSPRYKVAKRGQDVALRCDPISGHVSLFWYQQALGQGPEFLTYFQNEAQLDKSGLPSDRFFAERPEGSVSTLKIQRTQQEDSAVYLCASTLSGVLHEQYFGPGTRLTVT.

The V and J genes are TRBV6-7 and TRBJ2-1, with D hard to call. Being an ORF, TRBV6-7 has a function that is uncertain. The V end was cut by 0 bases, the J end by 6 bases, with 12 bases between. The CDR3 is 15 amino acids. CDR3 in DNA: TGTGCCAGCAGTTACTCGAAGGTAGGTTGCAATGAGCAGTTCTTC. Its protein product is CASSYSKVGCNEQFF.

This clone occurred once. This chain connects TRBV10-1 to TRBJ2-3; D assignment may be TRBD1 or TRBD2 (5 bases each). The CDR3 has 16 amino acids. V lost 4 bases to trimming and J lost 2 bases, with 16 bases between them. Germline CDR1 is WNHNN and CDR2 is SYGVQD (reference sequence). The CDR3 DNA reads TGCGCCAGCAGTGGTCGAGGGGTTGGGGACACAGATACGCAGTATTTT. It translates to CASSGRGVGDTDTQYF.

The chain carries TRBV5-5 and TRBJ1-1; TRBD1 aligns across 8 bases. In germline, CDR1 is SGHKS, CDR2 YYEKEE (reference sequence). V lost 5 bases and J lost 1; bases outside the gene matches: 10. This CDR3 has 16 amino acids. This CDR3 is CASSFTLTGENTEAFF. Here the CDR3 DNA reads TGTGCCAGCAGTTTTACTCTGACAGGGGAGAACACTGAAGCTTTCTTT.

The rearrangement links TRBV4-2 to TRBJ2-2, with D perhaps matching TRBD1 (6 bases). Trimming stripped 3 bases from V and 6 bases from J, with 14 bases between. This CDR3 has 15 amino acids. Germline V gives CDR1 LGHNA, CDR2 YNFKEQ. The CDR3 coding sequence is TGTGCCAGCAGCCACGAGTCCCAGGGGCCCGGGGAGCTGTTTTTT. Encoded protein: CASSHESQGPGELFF.

This chain links TRBV28 with TRBJ1-5; 7 nucleotides line up with TRBD1. The J segment lost 1 base and the V segment lost 1 base, leaving 7 bases of the junction unmatched. CDR1 and CDR2 from the germline V gene are MDHEN and SYDVKM. The CDR3 sequence is 17 residues long. This CDR3 reads CASSLLGAGGSNQPQHF. CDR3 coding DNA: TGTGCCAGCAGTTTATTAGGGGCAGGGGGGAGCAATCAGCCCCAGCATTTT.

The chain links TRBV15 to TRBJ2-5; 7 nucleotides match TRBD1. The CDR3 runs 17 residues. CDR1 is LNHNV, CDR2 YYDKDF, per germline (reference sequence). V gave up 5 bases and J gave up 3 bases; unmatched junction bases: 15. The CDR3 coding sequence is TGTGCCACCAGCGGACTTTTAACCCGGGACAGAAAAGAGACCCAGTACTTC. This sequence encodes CATSGLLTRDRKETQYF.

There are a few counts of this clone. Different DNA sequences within this sample yield the same CDR3. The chain links TRBV9 to TRBJ2-7; 9 nucleotides agree with TRBD1. V lost 0 bases and J lost 3; bases outside the gene matches: 1. Germline V gene lookup returns CDR1 SGDLS and CDR2 YYNGEE. CDR3 size: 14 residues. CDR3 DNA sequence: TGTGCCAGCAGCGTAGGGACAGGGGTCTACGAGCAGTACTTC. Amino acids: CASSVGTGVYEQYF.

This rearrangement joins TRBV5-6 to TRBJ2-5, with a weak D call TRBD1 (7 bases). Trimming stripped 0 bases from V and 1 base from J, with 13 bases between. The CDR3 runs 16 residues. Per the germline V gene, CDR1 is SGHDT and CDR2 is YYEEEE. This CDR3 reads CASSLVGQGGQETQYF. In DNA, the CDR3 is TGTGCCAGCAGCTTGGTTGGGCAGGGGGGCCAAGAGACCCAGTACTTC. Supplemented by reference TRBV5-6 and TRBJ2-5, the full variable domain reads DAGVTQSPTHLIKTRGQQVTLRCSPKSGHDTVSWYQQALGQGPQFIFQYYEEEERQRGNFPDRFSGHQFPNYSSELNVNALLLGDSALYLCASSLVGQGGQETQYFGPGTRLLVL.

The rearrangement joins TRBV13 to TRBJ2-1, with D possibly TRBD2 on 6 matching bases. Looked up from germline, CDR1 is PRHDT and CDR2 is FYEKMQ (reference sequence). CDR3 length equals 14 residues. V was cut by 5 bases and J by 4 bases, with 12 bases left in between. CDR3: CASSRREQYNEQFF. CDR3 coding DNA: TGTGCCAGCAGCCGGAGGGAGCAGTACAATGAGCAGTTCTTC.

The table lists this clone with a few counts. This sequence joins TRBV28 and TRBJ2-4; D possibly corresponds to TRBD1 (6 bases). Germline V gene lookup returns CDR1 MDHEN and CDR2 SYDVKM. The CDR3 runs to 18 residues. The V end was cut by 5 bases, the J end by 5 bases, with 25 bases between. Here the CDR3 reads CASSLSGAGLGVQNIQYF. CDR3 coding DNA: TGTGCCAGCAGTCTCTCAGGGGCGGGCCTGGGGGTCCAAAACATTCAGTACTTC.

The chain has TRBV4-1 and TRBJ2-7; 8 nucleotides match TRBD2. CDR1 is MGHRA and CDR2 is YSYEKL in the germline V gene. The CDR3 is made up of 15 amino acids. The V and J ends lost 5 bases and 3 bases, in that order; junction bases with no gene match: 9. CDR3 region: CASSWGGGPLYEQYF. The CDR3 nucleotides read TGCGCCAGCAGCTGGGGCGGGGGGCCACTCTACGAGCAGTACTTC.

This clone was detected only once. The chain links TRBV28 to TRBJ1-1, with TRBD1 matching 7 bases. The CDR3 has 13 residues. CDR1 and CDR2 from the germline V gene are MDHEN and SYDVKM. After removal of 5 bases from V and 10 bases from J, the junction contained 10 bases not matched to a gene. CDR3 in amino acids: CASSQTGEVGAFF. The DNA of the CDR3 is TGTGCCAGCAGTCAAACAGGGGAGGTCGGAGCTTTCTTT. The full variable domain, its missing parts supplied by reference TRBV28 and TRBJ1-1, is DVKVTQSSRYLVKRTGEKVFLECVQDMDHENMFWYRQDPGLGLRLIYFSYDVKMKEKGDIPEGYSVSREKKERFSLILESASTNQTSMYLCASSQTGEVGAFFGQGTRLTVV.

The chain uses TRBV27 and TRBJ2-1; D is undetermined. Germline CDR1 is MNHEY and CDR2 is SMNVEV (reference sequence). This CDR3 spans 18 amino acids. Trimming took 3 bases from V and 4 from J, leaving 22 bases between them. DNA of the CDR3: TGTGCCAGCAGTTTTCTAGGACCAACCCAGCCCTTATACAATGAGCAGTTCTTC. It yields the protein CASSFLGPTQPLYNEQFF.

The rearrangement uses TRBV7-6 and TRBJ1-6; D not resolved. The CDR3 consists of 13 residues. CDR1 is SGHVS, CDR2 FNYEAQ, per germline. V was pared by 4 bases and J by 1 base, with 2 bases between. CDR3 in DNA: TGTGCCAGCAGCTCTTCCTATAATTCACCCCTCCACTTT. Its protein is CASSSSYNSPLHF. Together with reference TRBV7-6 and TRBJ1-6, the CDR3 gives the full variable domain: GAGVSQSPRYKVTKRGQDVALRCDPISGHVSLYWYRQALGQGPEFLTYFNYEAQQDKSGLPNDRFSAERPEGSISTLTIQRTEQRDSAMYRCASSSSYNSPLHFGNGTRLTVT.

The genes are TRBV27 and TRBJ1-2, with D hard to call. CDR1 and CDR2 from the germline V gene are MNHEY and SMNVEV (reference sequence). V dropped 4 bases and J dropped 0 bases, with 12 bases sitting between them. The CDR3 spans 15 residues. CDR3 protein: CASSSWDATNYGYTF. The CDR3 DNA reads TGTGCCAGCAGTTCTTGGGATGCCACTAACTATGGCTACACCTTC.

Here the CDR3 reads CASSLGTGGDGYTF. The CDR3 bases are TGTGCCAGCAGTTTGGGCACAGGGGGTGACGGCTACACCTTC. The chain links TRBV28 to TRBJ1-2, with 8 bases identical to TRBD1. Unmatched junction bases numbered 8, after V lost 3 bases and J lost 8 bases. This CDR3 region has 14 residues. From germline, CDR1 is MDHEN and CDR2 SYDVKM.

The chain has TRBV28 and TRBJ1-5; no firm D call. V gave up 5 bases and J gave up 7 bases, with 18 bases separating them. There are 15 residues in the CDR3. Germline V gene sequence: CDR1 MDHEN, CDR2 SYDVKM. The CDR3 here is CASSPQDGHGQPQHF. In DNA form, the CDR3 reads TGTGCCAGCAGTCCCCAGGACGGGCATGGGCAGCCCCAGCATTTT.

The chain links TRBV21-1 to TRBJ2-7; the table's D call, TRBD2, was not checked against the DNA. TRBV21-1 counts as a pseudogene. This CDR3 spans 15 amino acids. The CDR3 DNA reads as TGTGCCAGCAACTCTCCCGCGGGATCAGGGTACGAGCAGTACTTC. It specifies CASNSPAGSGYEQYF.

The chain uses TRBV28 and TRBJ2-7; D is perhaps TRBD1 or TRBD2 (5 bases each). With 10 bases removed from V and 3 bases from J, the gap between germline ends came to 16 bases. The CDR3 has 13 residues. Germline CDR1 is MDHEN and CDR2 is SYDVKM. CDR3 protein: CATGQGRGYEQYF. CDR3 DNA: TGTGCCACAGGCCAGGGACGAGGCTACGAGCAGTACTTC.

The gene calls are TRBV10-3 and TRBJ1-1, with D possibly being TRBD1 (5 bases). Germline assignment: CDR1 ENHRY and CDR2 SYGVKD. V lost 3 bases and J 0 bases, leaving 23 bases between the germline ends. The length of the CDR3 is 19 residues. The CDR3 is CAISDGDKARVNMNTEAFF. The CDR3 DNA sequence: TGTGCCATCAGTGATGGGGATAAAGCCAGGGTGAATATGAACACTGAAGCTTTCTTT.

Turning to this clone: Other DNA sequences within the sample encode an identical CDR3. This chain connects TRBV27 to TRBJ2-7, with D possibly called TRBD1 or TRBD2 (5 bases each). The CDR3 runs to 13 residues. Germline lookup yields CDR1 MNHEY and CDR2 SMNVEV (reference sequence). V shed 2 bases and J shed 4 bases, with 9 bases lying between them. The CDR3 loop reads CASSLDGGYEQYF. The DNA for the CDR3 is TGTGCCAGCAGTTTAGATGGGGGTTACGAGCAGTACTTC.

This clone appeared once. This chain links TRBV5-6 with TRBJ1-2; D unclear. Trimming cost V 0 bases and J 9 bases, with 6 bases left between them. CDR1 SGHDT and CDR2 YYEEEE come from the germline V gene. This CDR3 is built from 11 residues. The CDR3 nucleotides are TGTGCCAGCAGCTTGGGAGAAAGCTACACCTTC. Its translation is CASSLGESYTF.

The rearrangement joins TRBV7-9 to TRBJ2-2, with 11 bases identical to TRBD2. V shed 4 bases, J shed 3 bases, and the junction held 10 bases outside the gene matches. The CDR3 length is 18 residues. The germline V gene encodes CDR1 SEHNR and CDR2 FQNEAQ (reference sequence). CDR3 sequence (DNA): TGTGCCAGCAGCTCGACAACGACTAGCGGGATTTACACCGGGGAGCTGTTTTTT. Its translation: CASSSTTTSGIYTGELFF.

With respect to this clone: Other DNA sequences of this sample code for an identical CDR3. CDR3 amino acids: CASSLGTGLNTEAFF. The CDR3, as DNA: TGTGCCAGCAGTTTAGGGACAGGGCTGAACACTGAAGCTTTCTTT. This chain joins TRBV27 and TRBJ1-1; 9 positions match TRBD1. V gave up 2 bases and J gave up 0 bases; unmatched junction bases: 1. Germline loops: CDR1 MNHEY, CDR2 SMNVEV (reference sequence). CDR3 length equals 15 residues.

Concerning this clone itself: Other DNA variants within this sample encode the same CDR3. The rearrangement links TRBV28 to TRBJ1-5; tentative D call: TRBD1 (5 bases). The ends were cut back, 6 bases at V and 6 bases at J, with 15 bases in the middle. The germline V gene has CDR1 MDHEN and CDR2 SYDVKM. The CDR3 is 14 amino acids. In DNA, the CDR3 is TGTGCCAGCAGCTTGAGAGGGGAGGGTCAGCCCCAGCATTTT. Translated, it gives CASSLRGEGQPQHF.

V gene TRBV2 combines with J gene TRBJ2-7; a weak D match, TRBD1 (6 bases). The CDR3 contains 18 residues. The V end was cut by 1 base, the J end by 0 bases, with 19 bases between. CDR1 is SNHLY, CDR2 FYNNEI, per germline. Written as DNA, the CDR3 is TGTGCCAGCAGTGAAGAAAAACAGGGTCGACGGAGCTCCTACGAGCAGTACTTC. Encoded protein: CASSEEKQGRRSSYEQYF. The full variable domain, rest sourced from reference TRBV2 and TRBJ2-7, is EPEVTQTPSHQVTQMGQEVILRCVPISNHLYFYWYRQILGQKVEFLVSFYNNEISEKSEIFDDQFSVERPDGSNFTLKIRSTKLEDSAMYFCASSEEKQGRRSSYEQYFGPGTRLTVT.

The V and J genes are TRBV28 and TRBJ1-4; D is unclear. The CDR3 covers 15 residues. Germline loops: CDR1 MDHEN, CDR2 SYDVKM. V lost 6 bases to trimming and J lost 3 bases, with 14 bases between them. The CDR3 bases are TGTGCCAGCAGGGGTGGTCCTACGGCTAATGAAAAACTGTTTTTT. Protein sequence: CASRGGPTANEKLFF.

J is TRBJ2-7 and V is TRBV4-1; unclear D gene. The CDR3 is 15 residues long. CDR1 is MGHRA, CDR2 YSYEKL, per germline. V was cut by 4 bases and J by 2 bases, with 15 bases left in between. CDR3 bases: TGCGCCAGCAGCCCGGTCGCGGCGGCACCCTACGAGCAGTACTTC. It encodes CASSPVAAAPYEQYF.

This clone was seen a few times. The chain is built from TRBV7-9 and TRBJ1-1, with D possibly TRBD1 on 6 matching bases. V lost 6 bases, J lost 0 bases, and 11 bases lay in between. This CDR3 has 14 residues. CDR1 and CDR2 from the germline V gene are SEHNR and FQNEAQ (reference sequence). CDR3 protein: CASRRQEMNTEAFF. CDR3 nucleotides: TGTGCCAGCAGGCGACAGGAGATGAACACTGAAGCTTTCTTT. Combining the CDR3 with reference TRBV7-9 and TRBJ1-1 gives the whole variable domain DTGVSQNPRHKITKRGQNVTFRCDPISEHNRLYWYRQTLGQGPEFLTYFQNEAQLEKSRLLSDRFSAERPKGSFSTLEIQRTEQGDSAMYLCASRRQEMNTEAFFGQGTRLTVV.